The 22 T cell receptor beta chains presented below share a single source sample, sequenced in a study of response to subunit inactivated influenza vaccine. TCRdb called the RT-PCR reads again in MiXCR, with one record for every CDR3 protein. The data contain more than 400,000 distinct CDR3 sequences, roughly 7.6% of them singletons. Sequences were derived from PBMCs from blood, sampled less than 30 months after vaccination. The source of these receptors is a man in his fifties or sixties who received an inactivated influenza vaccine.

The genes are TRBV11-2 and TRBJ2-1; 10 bases are shared with TRBD2. The CDR3 consists of 19 residues. The V gene end was trimmed by 1 base and the J gene end by 0 bases; junction bases not matched to a gene: 9. CDR1 is SGHAT, CDR2 FQNNGV, per germline. The CDR3 loop is CASSLVGVAGGYSYNEQFF. CDR3 DNA: TGTGCCAGCAGCTTAGTGGGAGTAGCGGGAGGTTACTCCTACAATGAGCAGTTCTTC.

The chain is built from TRBV27 and TRBJ1-1; 8 nucleotides match TRBD1. The CDR3 is made up of 13 amino acids. V lost 10 bases and J lost 6; bases outside the gene matches: 10. The germline V gene encodes CDR1 MNHEY and CDR2 SMNVEV (reference sequence). The CDR3 is CATVDRVRAEAFF. The CDR3 region has the DNA TGTGCCACCGTGGACAGGGTCAGGGCTGAAGCTTTCTTT.

This clonotype was observed a few times. J is TRBJ2-3 and V is TRBV5-6; D is ambiguous. There are 13 residues in the CDR3. V lost 4 bases and J lost 0, with 6 bases in between. Germline V gives CDR1 SGHDT, CDR2 YYEEEE. CDR3 in DNA: TGTGCCAGCAGCACCCTAAGCACAGATACGCAGTATTTT. This gives the protein CASSTLSTDTQYF.

Concerning this clonotype: Possible read error: a much larger clone is one base away. The chain uses TRBV5-1 and TRBJ2-3; D unresolved. CDR3 length: 16 amino acids. The germline V gene encodes CDR1 SGHRS and CDR2 YFSETQ. In DNA form, the CDR3 reads TGCGCCAGCAGCTTGGATCGGTCTAGTGGCACAGATAAGCAGTATTTT. It translates to CASSLDRSSGTDKQYF.

The rearrangement uses TRBV24-1 and TRBJ2-2, with 7 bases identical to TRBD2. Germline-derived CDR1 and CDR2 are KGHDR and SFDVKD. CDR3 length: 12 residues. Trimming removed 9 bases from V and 5 bases from J; junction bases left unmatched: 2. CDR3 sequence (DNA): TGTGCCACCGGGGAGGGTACCGGGGAGCTGTTTTTT. Protein sequence: CATGEGTGELFF.

The J gene is TRBJ2-1, the V gene TRBV4-2; D might be TRBD2 (5 bases). The V gene lost 1 base and the J gene lost 8 bases, with 6 bases spanning the gap. The germline CDR1 and CDR2 sequences are LGHNA and YNFKEQ. This CDR3 spans 12 amino acids. The CDR3 loop is CASSQVEDEQFF. The CDR3 DNA reads as TGTGCCAGCAGCCAAGTGGAGGATGAGCAGTTCTTC.

This clonotype was observed many times. The junction departs from germline at one end; a sequencing error may be responsible. This chain joins TRBV25-1 and TRBJ2-3; D gene uncertain. CDR1 and CDR2 (germline): MGHDK, SYGVNS. The CDR3 runs 9 residues. CDR3 bases: TGTGCCAGCAAAGATACGCAGTATTTT. The encoded protein is CASKDTQYF.

The V and J genes are TRBV15 and TRBJ2-3; no clear D. The V gene lost 0 bases and the J gene lost 8 bases, with 6 bases spanning the gap. The CDR3 is made up of 12 amino acids. Germline assignment: CDR1 LNHNV and CDR2 YYDKDF (reference sequence). CDR3 loop: CATSRDVGTQYF. The CDR3, as DNA: TGTGCCACCAGCAGAGATGTAGGTACGCAGTATTTT. Looking up the rest from reference TRBV15 and TRBJ2-3 gives the full variable domain: DAMVIQNPRYQVTQFGKPVTLSCSQTLNHNVMYWYQQKSSQAPKLLFHYYDKDFNNEADTPDNFQSRRPNTSFCFLDIRSPGLGDTAMYLCATSRDVGTQYFGPGTRLTVL.

Here the CDR3 DNA reads TGTGCCAGCAGTTTAATAGCGGGAGAGGTTTCAGATACGCAGTATTTT. It encodes CASSLIAGEVSDTQYF. The rearrangement uses TRBV6-5 and TRBJ2-3; 9 bases line up with TRBD2. CDR3 length equals 16 residues. After removal of 4 bases from V and 4 bases from J, the junction contained 9 bases not matched to a gene. Germline values: CDR1 MNHEY, CDR2 SVGAGI.

This clonotype was counted between two and nine times. This sequence joins TRBV5-5 and TRBJ2-3; D might be TRBD1 or TRBD2, each matching 5 bases. Germline CDR1 reads SGHKS; CDR2 reads YYEKEE (reference sequence). V was clipped by 4 bases and J by 0 bases, with 12 bases between them. There are 15 residues in the CDR3. Here the CDR3 DNA reads TGTGCCAGCAGCCCCGAGGGGCGTAGCACAGATACGCAGTATTTT. This encodes CASSPEGRSTDTQYF. Full variable domain (outside the CDR3, taken from reference TRBV5-5 and TRBJ2-3): DAGVTQSPTHLIKTRGQQVTLRCSPISGHKSVSWYQQVLGQGPQFIFQYYEKEERGRGNFPDRFSARQFPNYSSELNVNALLLGDSALYLCASSPEGRSTDTQYFGPGTRLTVL.

This clonotype was counted at least ten times. This chain uses TRBV5-1 with TRBJ2-2; D remains ambiguous. The germline V gene has CDR1 SGHRS and CDR2 YFSETQ. Trimming removed 4 bases from V and 3 bases from J, with 7 bases in between. The CDR3 spans 13 residues. For the CDR3, the DNA is TGCGCCAGCAGCATATCAGACACCGGGGAGCTGTTTTTT. This sequence encodes CASSISDTGELFF.

J is TRBJ2-7 and V is TRBV5-1; D may match TRBD1 or TRBD2 (6 bases each). Germline CDR1 and CDR2: SGHRS and YFSETQ. CDR3 length: 15 residues. V lost 0 bases, J lost 0 bases, and 10 bases lay in between. The CDR3 loop reads CASSLGGAISYEQYF. As DNA, the CDR3 is TGCGCCAGCAGCTTGGGGGGGGCTATCTCCTACGAGCAGTACTTC.

This rearrangement joins TRBV6-6 to TRBJ2-5, with no clear D. The CDR3 extends over 12 amino acids. Trimming left V 6 bases short and J 6 bases short, with 11 bases between. The germline V gene encodes CDR1 MNHNY and CDR2 SVGAGI (reference sequence). DNA of the CDR3: TGTGCCAGCAGCCCCGGGTTCCAGACCCAGTACTTC. This codes for CASSPGFQTQYF.

This clonotype was observed at least ten times. This rearrangement joins TRBV25-1 to TRBJ2-5, with 8 nucleotides matching TRBD1. Trimming cost V 8 bases and J 5 bases; bases outside gene matches: 7. The CDR3 totals 13 residues. CDR1 is MGHDK, CDR2 SYGVNS, per germline. CDR3 sequence (DNA): TGTGCCAGCCGAAGACAGGGGAGCGAGACCCAGTACTTC. This encodes CASRRQGSETQYF. The variable domain in full, completed from reference TRBV25-1 and TRBJ2-5, reads EADIYQTPRYLVIGTGKKITLECSQTMGHDKMYWYQQDPGMELHLIHYSYGVNSTEKGDLSSESTVSRIRTEHFPLTLESARPSHTSQYLCASRRQGSETQYFGPGTRLLVL.

This clonotype was recorded at least ten times. This rearrangement joins TRBV12-3 or TRBV12-4 to TRBJ2-7; 8 bases align to TRBD2. The V and J ends lost 4 bases and 3 bases, in that order; junction bases with no gene match: 5. The CDR3 covers 14 residues. Written as DNA, the CDR3 is TGTGCCAGCAGTTATACAGCGGGGGACTACGAGCAGTACTTC. It translates to CASSYTAGDYEQYF.

This clonotype appeared a few times. The chain employs TRBV5-1 and TRBJ1-4; D not resolved. V lost 0 bases and J 3 bases, leaving 6 bases between the germline ends. The CDR3 is made up of 14 amino acids. CDR1 is SGHRS, CDR2 YFSETQ, per germline. CDR3 loop: CASSLGVANEKLFF. The CDR3 DNA reads as TGCGCCAGCAGCTTGGGCGTGGCTAATGAAAAACTGTTTTTT.

This clonotype has a count of ten or more. The chain combines TRBV5-1 with TRBJ2-6; D may correspond to TRBD1 or TRBD2 (5 bases each). In germline, CDR1 is SGHRS, CDR2 YFSETQ. Trimming shortened V by 1 base and J by 0 bases, and 17 bases separated the two germline ends. The CDR3 is 19 residues long. The CDR3 loop is CASSLRGFAGSSGANVLTF. As DNA, the CDR3 is TGCGCCAGCAGCTTGAGAGGTTTTGCAGGGAGCTCTGGGGCCAACGTCCTGACTTTC.

This clonotype was seen a handful of times. Sequence at one end of the junction differs from germline and may be a read error. The gene calls are TRBV7-2 and TRBJ2-7, with D perhaps given as TRBD1 or TRBD2 (5 bases each). The germline V gene encodes CDR1 SGHTA and CDR2 FQGNSA. The CDR3 is made up of 14 amino acids. CDR3 in DNA: TGTGCCAGCAGCCCCGACGGCTATCGGGACGAGCAGCACTTC. Its protein is CASSPDGYRDEQHF.

The rearrangement joins TRBV7-2 to TRBJ1-3; D gene uncertain. Trimming removed 3 bases from V and 0 bases from J, with 9 bases in between. The CDR3 is 15 amino acids. The V gene's germline CDR1 is SGHTA and CDR2 FQGNSA. CDR3: CASSFGRSSGNTIYF. CDR3 bases: TGTGCCAGCAGCTTCGGACGTAGCTCTGGAAACACCATATATTTT.

A few counts support this clonotype. The chain uses TRBV7-9 and TRBJ2-7; unclear D gene. Trimming took 1 base from V and 6 from J, leaving 7 bases between them. The CDR3 spans 12 residues. Germline V gene lookup returns CDR1 SEHNR and CDR2 FQNEAQ (reference sequence). Written as DNA, the CDR3 is TGTGCCAGCAGCTTAGACCCAGTCGAGCAGTACTTC. Translating gives CASSLDPVEQYF.

The chain couples TRBV20-1 to TRBJ2-7; TRBD2 matches at 8 bases. The CDR3 loop spans 14 amino acids. V shed 4 bases, J shed 2 bases, and the junction held 7 bases outside the gene matches. The V gene's germline CDR1 is DFQATT and CDR2 SNEGSKA (reference sequence). CDR3 amino acids: CSATGLAAAYEQYF. In DNA form, the CDR3 reads TGCAGTGCTACCGGACTAGCCGCCGCCTACGAGCAGTACTTC.

This clonotype was found a few times. The chain combines TRBV5-1 with TRBJ2-3, with a weak D call TRBD2 (5 bases). Germline V gives CDR1 SGHRS, CDR2 YFSETQ. CDR3 length: 16 amino acids. Trimming stripped 1 base from V and 0 bases from J, with 12 bases between. CDR3 DNA sequence: TGCGCCAGCAGCTTGACGGCTAGCTCTAGCACAGATACGCAGTATTTT. Protein: CASSLTASSSTDTQYF. The full variable domain, completed using reference TRBV5-1 and TRBJ2-3, is KAGVTQTPRYLIKTRGQQVTLSCSPISGHRSVSWYQQTPGQGLQFLFEYFSETQRNKGNFPGRFSGRQFSNSRSEMNVSTLELGDSALYLCASSLTASSSTDTQYFGPGTRLTVL.